What follows are 8 T cell receptor beta chains derived from one specimen sequenced in a study of T cells in women clearing cervical HPV infection listed by TCRdb under 2018. Libraries were constructed by the immunoSEQ multiplex PCR assay. TCRdb provides this immuneACCESS table in a form limited to in-frame rearrangements. Some clones are lacking; in checked studies, under half of them reflect an unresolved V gene, and why the rest are absent is not known. The table for this sample lists some 24,000 clones. Of the sample, 5% to 8.5% is held by the ten largest clones. The sample was blood buffy coat. The receptors derive from a woman aged 18 to 75 with a cervical HPV16 infection that either progressed to CIN3+ or cleared (not recorded which).

Notes on this clone: The sequence runs out 3 residues before the end of the CDR3; the remainder is reconstructed from the germline J gene. The rearrangement links TRBV6-1 to TRBJ1-2; a weak D match, TRBD1 (6 bases). Germline V gene sequence: CDR1 MNHNS, CDR2 SASEGT. The CDR3 contains 13 residues. The part of the CDR3 DNA that was read is TGTGCCAGCCGTGTGAGGACAGACCATAAC. Its protein is CASRVRTDHN. The full CDR3 sequence reads CASRVRTDHNYTF.

As regards this clone: Read data end 3 residues before the CDR3 end; the end is taken from the germline J gene. The genes are TRBV19 and TRBJ2-5; 9 nucleotides align to TRBD1. Losses at the gene ends were 4 bases for V and 5 bases for J; bases not matched to a gene: 8. The germline V gene has CDR1 LNHDA and CDR2 SQIVND (reference sequence). The CDR3 totals 15 residues. The CDR3 is CASSTLTGGAETQYF. The part of the CDR3 DNA that was read is TGTGCCAGTAGTACGCTTACAGGGGGCGCCGAGACC. The complete variable domain, with remaining parts taken from reference TRBV19 and TRBJ2-5, reads DGGITQSPKYLFRKEGQNVTLSCEQNLNHDAMYWYRQDPGQGLRLIYYSQIVNDFQKGDIAEGYSVSREKKESFPLTVTSAQKNPTAFYLCASSTLTGGAETQYFGPGTRLLVL.

As for this clone: The missing CDR3 end, 3 residues past where the read stops, is filled in from the germline J gene. This chain joins TRBV7-9 and TRBJ2-7; D call uncertain. Trimming stripped 5 bases from V and 4 bases from J, with 9 bases between. The CDR3 extends over 12 amino acids. Germline CDR1 is SEHNR and CDR2 is FQNEAQ (reference sequence). CDR3 DNA, as far as it was read: TGTGCCAGCAGCCGAACAGAGTACGAG. Amino acids: CASSRTEYE. The whole CDR3 sequence is CASSRTEYEQYF.

Concerning this clone: The observed sequence ends 3 residues before the CDR3 terminus, with the missing tail filled in from the germline J gene. V usage is TRBV2 and J usage is TRBJ1-2; D not certain. The CDR3 loop spans 14 amino acids. Germline CDR1 reads SNHLY; CDR2 reads FYNNEI. CDR3 residues: CASSESSSHNDYTF. The CDR3 DNA, read in part, is TGTGCCAGCAGTGAAAGTAGCTCCCACAATGAC.

Note on this clone: The read ends 3 residues shy of where the CDR3 ends; the end is completed using the germline J gene. The J gene is TRBJ2-3, the V gene TRBV6-2 or TRBV6-3, with 9 bases fitting TRBD2. Germline V gives CDR1 MNHEY, CDR2 SVGEGT. After removal of 1 base from V and 4 bases from J, the junction contained 6 bases not matched to a gene. The CDR3 extends over 16 amino acids. CDR3 DNA (partial): TGTGCCAGCAGTTACTTAGCGGGAGATGGATCAGATACG. Protein product: CASSYLAGDGSDT. The CDR3 in its entirety is CASSYLAGDGSDTQYF.

A note on this clone: With the read ending 3 residues before the CDR3 end, the germline J gene is used to fill in that end. V gene TRBV5-1 combines with J gene TRBJ1-1; 7 nucleotides line up with TRBD1. There are 14 residues in the CDR3. Germline CDR1 reads SGHRS; CDR2 reads YFSETQ. V shed 3 bases and J 1 base; nucleotides not matched to a gene: 3. CDR3: CASSWYRGNTEAFF. The CDR3 DNA, read in part, is TGCGCCAGCAGCTGGTACAGGGGGAACACTGAA.

In regard to this clone: The CDR3 extends 3 residues past the end of the read, so its final part is completed from the germline J gene. The V and J genes are TRBV10-3 and TRBJ1-1; possibly TRBD1 for D (5 bases). Germline V gene data show CDR1 as ENHRY and CDR2 as SYGVKD. Trimming stripped 11 bases from V and 3 bases from J, with 16 bases between. The CDR3 contains 13 residues. CDR3 DNA (partial): TGTGCCGTCAACACTCAGGGATACACTGAA. It yields the protein CAVNTQGYTE. From start to end, the CDR3 is CAVNTQGYTEAFF.

This clone ranks as medium-sized (0.01 to 0.1%) in terms of frequency. The read terminates 3 residues before the CDR3 end, so the remaining end is supplied by the germline J gene. This sequence joins TRBV4-2 and TRBJ2-2, with a weak D call TRBD1 (6 bases). The germline V gene encodes CDR1 LGHNA and CDR2 YNFKEQ. This CDR3 is built from 20 residues. The CDR3 DNA, read in part, is TGTGCCAGCAGCCTGTACCCCGGTCCGGGACAAGGATATGGGGCCAACGTG. Translation gives CASSLYPGPGQGYGANV. The CDR3 in full is CASSLYPGPGQGYGANVLFF.